This TCR beta chain stems from a study of sequential checkpoint blockade in melanoma. Sequencing used immunoSEQ multiplex PCR; TCRdb keeps in-frame clones, though not all of them. This table has more than 20,000 clones, roughly 86% appearing once. Specified treatment: randomized to nivolumab then ipilimumab (arm A) or the reverse (arm B). From thawed PBMCs, live CD3+CD8+ cells negative for CD19 and CD56 were sorted. V shed 3 bases and J 6 bases; nucleotides not matched to a gene: 12. Germline V lookup: CDR1 SEHNR, CDR2 FQNEAQ (reference sequence). There are 17 residues in the CDR3. This receptor was identified in a human donor with melanoma. The chain joins TRBV7-9 to TRBJ2-1; 9 bases map to TRBD2. This material consisted of CD8+ T cells sorted from blood (inferred from file names), taken from a patient given nivolumab and ipilimumab in sequence. CDR3 sequence reads: CASSFGGGAGGINEQFF. DNA for the CDR3: TGTGCCAGCAGCTTCGGCGGGGGAGCGGGAGGTATCAATGAGCAGTTCTTC.